The T cell receptor beta chain under discussion was sequenced for a study of control samples from healthy donors and cancer patients. Trimming took off 7 bases at V and 6 bases at J, with 7 bases between the two ends. Per germline, CDR1 SNHLY and CDR2 FYNNEI. The CDR3 has 10 amino acids. Profiling relied on immunoSEQ multiplex PCR, and the TCRdb table lists in-frame clones only, not all of them. The sample records 15,000 to 18,000 clones, 87% being singletons. V is TRBV2 and J is TRBJ2-7; D unclear. The clonotype originates from a woman in her sixties or seventies with colorectal cancer. The sample taken for sequencing was PBMCs. CDR3 loop: CASNPTEQYF. The CDR3 coding sequence is TGTGCCAGCAACCCCACCGAGCAGTACTTC.